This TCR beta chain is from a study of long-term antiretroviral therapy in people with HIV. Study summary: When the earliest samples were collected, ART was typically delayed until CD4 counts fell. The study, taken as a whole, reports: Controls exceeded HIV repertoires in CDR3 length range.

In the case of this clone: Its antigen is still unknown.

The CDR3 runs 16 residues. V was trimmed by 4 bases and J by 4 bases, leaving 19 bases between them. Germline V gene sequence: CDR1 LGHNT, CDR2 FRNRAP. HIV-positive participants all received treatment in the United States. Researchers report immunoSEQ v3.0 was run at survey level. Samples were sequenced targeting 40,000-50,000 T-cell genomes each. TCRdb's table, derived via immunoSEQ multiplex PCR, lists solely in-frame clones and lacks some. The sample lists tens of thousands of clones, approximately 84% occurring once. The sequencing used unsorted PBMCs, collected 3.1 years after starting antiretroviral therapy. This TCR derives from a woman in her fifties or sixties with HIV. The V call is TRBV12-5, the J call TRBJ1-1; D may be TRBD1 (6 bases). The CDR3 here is CASGSVADLGATEAFF. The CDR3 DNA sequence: TGTGCTAGTGGTTCGGTCGCGGATCTGGGGGCCACTGAAGCTTTCTTT.